A selection of T cell receptor beta chains follows, all from one sample in a study of identical twins. TCRdb reprocessed the 5' RACE reads via MiXCR and lists one record per CDR3 protein. The sample records around 490,000 distinct CDR3 sequences, about 22% being singletons. The sample was also reused in another study, on yellow fever vaccine responses in identical twins.

The source material was CD4+ T cells sorted from blood. These receptors originate from a woman aged 18-35 years in good health. Each CDR3 is given with its conserved first and last residue. D genes are given only for firm matches. Clone size is not always given. Where it is, it says once, few, many or a class for expanded clones.

d_gene	j_gene	v_gene	abundance	CDR3aa	CDR3nt
TRBD1	TRBJ2-1	TRBV28	many	CASSTLSRDRGQFF	TGTGCCAGCAGTACCCTGTCTCGGGACAGGGGGCAGTTCTTC
TRBD2	TRBJ2-3	TRBV29-1	-	CSVDRAGGGTDTQYF	TGCAGCGTTGACCGAGCGGGGGGGGGCACAGATACGCAGTATTTT
-	TRBJ2-7	TRBV12-3/TRBV12-4	-	CASTAGPWAYEQYF	TGTGCCAGCACCGCTGGGCCTTGGGCCTACGAGCAGTACTTC
-	TRBJ2-6	TRBV24-1	-	CATSGELSSGANVLTF	TGTGCCACCAGTGGAGAGCTGAGCTCTGGGGCCAACGTCCTGACTTTC
-	TRBJ2-5	TRBV6-2/TRBV6-3	-	CASSSSKETQYF	TGTGCCAGCAGTTCTAGCAAAGAGACCCAGTACTTC
TRBD1	TRBJ1-4	TRBV12-3/TRBV12-4	few	CATRDRGEGEKLFF	TGTGCCACCCGGGACAGGGGGGAAGGAGAAAAACTGTTTTTT
-	TRBJ1-2	TRBV19	few	CASSPPTGRQNYGYTF	TGTGCCAGTAGCCCACCGACAGGCCGCCAAAACTATGGCTACACCTTC
-	TRBJ1-5	TRBV7-8	-	CASSLGRGRGPQHF	TGTGCCAGCAGCTTAGGTCGGGGGAGAGGGCCCCAGCATTTT
TRBD1	TRBJ2-5	TRBV6-1	-	CASRRRMTGQETQYF	TGTGCCAGCAGGAGACGAATGACAGGGCAGGAGACCCAGTACTTC
-	TRBJ1-2	TRBV4-1	-	CASSQEGHKNYGYTF	TGCGCCAGCAGCCAAGAGGGACACAAAAACTATGGCTACACCTTC
-	TRBJ1-2	TRBV10-3	-	CAINVGVRGGYTF	TGTGCCATCAATGTGGGGGTCAGGGGAGGCTACACCTTC
-	TRBJ2-5	TRBV29-1	few	CSATVLGTQYF	TGCAGCGCTACAGTTTTGGGGACCCAGTACTTC
-	TRBJ2-7	TRBV2	few	CASTDLAYEQYF	TGTGCCAGCACCGATCTAGCCTACGAGCAGTACTTC
-	TRBJ1-1	TRBV2	few	CASSEREVSAFF	TGTGCCAGCAGTGAAAGGGAGGTGTCAGCTTTCTTT
TRBD2	TRBJ2-5	TRBV6-1	-	CASSALAGGQETQYF	TGTGCCAGCAGTGCCCTAGCGGGGGGACAAGAGACCCAGTACTTC